This is a list of T cell receptor beta chains from one sample in a study of healthy donors' naive CD4 and CD8 T cells. Each CDR3 protein is one row after TCRdb ran MiXCR on the reads. This sample yields roughly 200,000 distinct CDR3 sequences, of which around three quarters are seen a single time; around 2% belongs to the top ten. Material for sequencing was naive CD4+ and CD8+ T cells sorted from blood, pooled from several donors. The receptor source for this set is a pool of human donors in good health; the sample pools cells from several healthy donors. Both conserved end residues are part of each CDR3. A D gene is named only where the DNA matches it firmly. A clone size is listed for some rows: how often the clone was seen (once, few, many), or a class if it is expanded.

>-|TRBJ2-5|TRBD1|TRBV11-2
TGTGCCAGCAGCCCCACACAGGGGCCCCAGACCCAGTACTTC
CASSPTQGPQTQYF
>-|TRBJ2-1|TRBD2|TRBV29-1
TGCAGCGTCCCTGCGGGAGGCAATGAGCAGTTCTTC
CSVPAGGNEQFF
>-|TRBJ2-1|-|TRBV29-1
TGCAGCGTTGAAGGAGCCCTTAATGAGCAGTTCTTC
CSVEGALNEQFF
>few|TRBJ2-7|-|TRBV6-2/TRBV6-3
TGTGCCAGCAGCCGCGGGGCGTGGGAGCAGTACTTC
CASSRGAWEQYF
>-|TRBJ2-7|-|TRBV29-1
TGCAGCGCCCTCGTGAGTTCCTACGAGCAGTACTTC
CSALVSSYEQYF
>-|TRBJ2-5|TRBD2|TRBV6-2/TRBV6-3
TGTGCCAGCAGTTACCCCACTAGCGGGACCTACCAAGAGACCCAGTACTTC
CASSYPTSGTYQETQYF
>once|TRBJ2-2|-|TRBV27
TGTGCCACAACGGACACCGGGGAGCTGTTTTTT
CATTDTGELFF
>-|TRBJ2-5|-|TRBV10-3
TGTGCCATCAGTGAATTACAGGATAAAGAGACCCAGTACTTC
CAISELQDKETQYF
>few|TRBJ2-7|-|TRBV27
TGTGCCAGCAGTTTAAGGAGCGGCGAGAGGTACGAGCAGTACTTC
CASSLRSGERYEQYF
>-|TRBJ2-1|TRBD2|TRBV5-4
TGTGCCAGCAGCTTCCCGGGACTAGCGGGAAACAATGAGCAGTTCTTC
CASSFPGLAGNNEQFF
>-|TRBJ1-2|-|TRBV6-1
TGTGCCAGCAGCTCCTATCCCGGGGCCGGCTACACCTTC
CASSSYPGAGYTF
>-|TRBJ1-1|-|TRBV27
TGTGCCAGCAGTTTGAACTTGAACACTGAAGCTTTCTTT
CASSLNLNTEAFF
>-|TRBJ2-1|TRBD1|TRBV29-1
TGCAGCGTTGTCACTCCGGGACAGATGCAGTTCTTC
CSVVTPGQMQFF
>-|TRBJ2-5|-|TRBV18
TGTGCCAGCTCACCATTTAGGCCGTCAGCAGAGACCCAGTACTTC
CASSPFRPSAETQYF
>-|TRBJ2-7|TRBD2|TRBV11-2
TGTGCCAGCAGCTTATCCCCACTAGCGAGCTACGAGCAGTACTTC
CASSLSPLASYEQYF
>-|TRBJ2-7|TRBD1|TRBV19
TGTGCCAGCTCCGGGACAGACTTGGACGAGCAGTACTTC
CASSGTDLDEQYF
>-|TRBJ1-2|TRBD1|TRBV5-1
TGCGCCAGCAGCTCGGACAGGGCTTTGGGTGGCTACACCTTC
CASSSDRALGGYTF
>-|TRBJ2-3|TRBD1|TRBV5-5
TGTGCCAGCAGCTATGGGACAGGGGGGCGCACAGATACGCAGTATTTT
CASSYGTGGRTDTQYF
>-|TRBJ2-1|TRBD2|TRBV7-8
TGTGCCAGCAGCTTTACGATGCTGCTAGCGGGGGACAATGAGCAGTTCTTC
CASSFTMLLAGDNEQFF
>-|TRBJ1-2|-|TRBV19
TGTGCCAGCCAGGGCTATGGCTACACCTTC
CASQGYGYTF
>-|TRBJ1-2|-|TRBV29-1
TGCAGCGTTGAGGTAGGGACGGACTATGGCTACACCTTC
CSVEVGTDYGYTF
>-|TRBJ2-2|-|TRBV4-1
TGCGCCAGCAGCCAAGATTGGCAGGGTAGTAACACCGGGGAGCTGTTTTTT
CASSQDWQGSNTGELFF
>-|TRBJ1-6|-|TRBV19
TGTGCCAGTAGTATCGTGGATTCTAATTCACCCCTCCACTTT
CASSIVDSNSPLHF
>-|TRBJ2-5|-|TRBV12-5
TGTGCTAGTGGTTTGGAGGACACCCAAGAGACCCAGTACTTC
CASGLEDTQETQYF